This T cell receptor (beta chain) was captured in a study of vaccination and CD4 T cells after COVID-19 (dated by TCRdb to between 2021 and 2024). A note on the overall study: Convalescent patients had a positive SARS-CoV-2 result on nasal swab PCR, and of these patients, several had mild disease and one had severe disease. The convalescent cohort included six males and four females, with two Hispanic individuals, seven Caucasians, two Asians and one multiracial person. Two doses of either the Pfizer-BioNTech BNT162b2 vaccine (n=8) or the Moderna mRNA-1273 vaccine (n=2) were administered to participants. Post-COVID blood samples were collected from convalescent patients a median of approximately 93 days after diagnosis, with a range of roughly 30 to 161 days. Post-vaccine blood samples were collected a median of about 69 days after the second vaccine dose, ranging from about 13 to 250 days. The cultures were stimulated with overlapping spike peptide pools from SARS-CoV-2 and from the common cold coronaviruses HCoV-NL63, HCoV-OC43 and HCoV-229E. In control cultures, a CEFX viral epitope pool was used as positive control, an HIV-1 Nef peptide pool was used as negative control, or no peptide was added. The spike-specific CD4+ TCR repertoire was compared before and after mRNA vaccination in approximately ten COVID-19 convalescent patients and a few infection-naive healthy vaccine recipients. Study-wide conclusions, independent of this receptor: Only a relatively small number of convalescent patients were included in the study, and early timepoints following natural infection were not analyzed. Among the post-vaccine SARS-CoV-2-reactive clones in convalescent patients, a median 86.3% showed up only after vaccination, which suggests vaccine-specific priming. An increase in the median number of SARS-CoV-2-reactive clonotypes from some 20 after infection to roughly 38 after vaccination was observed, but the change was not found to be significant. Of the vaccine-specific clones found in convalescent patients, nearly all (304 of 307) were mono-reactive for SARS-CoV-2 spike instead of being cross-reactive with common cold coronaviruses.

The sample's treatment or condition, from its label and the paper: approximately nine-day PBMC culture with coronavirus spike peptide pools or control peptides (ViraFEST assay). To expand antigen-specific T cells with peptide pools and then pick out the expanded clonotypes through TCR sequencing, the study relied on the ViraFEST assay. Positive SARS-CoV-2 PCR tests in the convalescent patients dated from March to December 2020, before Alpha, Beta and Delta variants emerged in the United States. Each well held 1.5 million to 2.5 million PBMCs cultured with roughly 10 ug/ml peptide pools in IMDM containing around 5% human AB serum and 8 to 10 IU/ml IL-2. Half of the culture medium was replaced with fresh IL-2-containing medium on days 3 and 7. After around 10 days of culture, CD4+ T cells were isolated by negative selection with the EasySep CD4+ T cell isolation kit. Ficoll-Paque Plus gradient centrifugation was used to isolate PBMCs from whole blood, and the isolated PBMCs were then either used fresh or cryopreserved at -140C. In general, triplicate wells were set up for every culture condition.

Libraries were constructed by PCR. At the Johns Hopkins FTIC core, DNA from the cultured CD4+ T cells underwent TCR sequencing with the Oncomine TCR Beta short-read assay. The QIAamp micro DNA kit was used to extract genomic DNA from the cultured CD4+ T cells. Oncomine TCR Beta libraries from cultured CD4+ T cells were pooled with unique dual indexes and sequenced on an Illumina iSeq 100. As for how the authors treated the data: Non-productive sequences were removed, and CDR3s that did not start with C, did not end with F or W, or were shorter than 7 amino acids were discarded. Antigen-specific clonotypes were identified with the MANAFEST web application by comparing peptide-stimulated wells with reference and other culture wells. Positive clones required FDR below 0.05, an odds ratio above 5, and productive frequency above 0.1% in at least two of three replicate wells. A clonotype counted as cross-reactive if it showed significant expansion both in the SARS-CoV-2 spike wells and in at least one common cold coronavirus spike condition. Using R version 3.6.1, CDR3 homology was evaluated through Levenshtein distances (stringdist) along with unrooted phylogenetic trees (ape). TCRdb reran the public reads through fastp at Q25 and MiXCR, keeping productive beta chains. Every entry covers one CDR3 protein and lists the most common genes and DNA from its rows. These V and J calls are TCRdb output, not the study's own analysis. A total of around 10,000 distinct CDR3 sequences appear in this sample, 64% of them only once. Of the sample, 30% to 40% is held by the ten largest clones.

For this clonotype: No cognate antigen has been identified for it. It has no much larger one-base neighbor in the sample; base qualities were not kept.

Sequencing was carried out using CD4+ T cells from blood, cultured in vitro. The TCR originated in a human donor who had recovered from COVID-19.

The encoded CDR3 is CASSPTGTNTIYF. In nucleotides, the sequence is TGCGCCAGCAGCCCAACAGGGACTAACACCATATATTTT. Recombination joined TRBV4-1 with TRBJ1-3; the D gene is possibly TRBD1, with 6 bases matching. Trimming costs V 4 bases and J 7 bases, and their ends lie 11 bases apart. CDR1 MGHRA and CDR2 YSYEKL are derived from the germline V gene. Including the terminal cysteine and phenylalanine, the CDR3 comprises 13 residues. The sequence is cut down to CDR3 DNA, 39 bases in frame from base 1.